Listed here is a single TCR beta chain. This sample is drawn from a study of blood T cell repertoires in COVID-19. Study in general: Sources were T cells, B-cell-depleted T cells, or PBMCs; the material itself was cDNA or gDNA.

Original processing methods: Using reference gene primer amplification, nucleated cell counts were estimated. The repertoire was sequenced with immunoSEQ multiplex PCR; TCRdb's copy has only in-frame clones and lacks some. V and J calls and clone size are copied from that table; D and trimming were computed from the DNA. The sample contains around 57,000 clones, about 87% of which appear only once. The CDR3 contains 15 residues. Germline V CDR1 and CDR2: SGHNT, YYREEE (reference sequence). The V and J ends lost 2 bases and 3 bases, in that order; junction bases with no gene match: 6. Sample: peripheral blood. The sequence was obtained from a human donor in a cohort sampled during active COVID-19. This rearrangement joins TRBV5-4 to TRBJ2-3; TRBD2 aligns across 7 bases. CDR3: CASSFGGSRTDTQYF. DNA for the CDR3: TGTGCCAGCAGCTTCGGCGGGAGTAGAACAGATACGCAGTATTTT. Combining the CDR3 with reference TRBV5-4 and TRBJ2-3 gives the whole variable domain ETGVTQSPTHLIKTRGQQVTLRCSSQSGHNTVSWYQQALGQGPQFIFQYYREEENGRGNFPPRFSGLQFPNYSSELNVNALELDDSALYLCASSFGGSRTDTQYFGPGTRLTVL.